These 16 T cell receptor beta chains came from one sample sequenced in a study of shared clonotypes between healthy human individuals. Profiling relied on immunoSEQ multiplex PCR, and the TCRdb table lists in-frame clones only, not all of them. Found here are about 1 million clones, about 75% of them singletons; the top ten hold roughly 1.4%. Material for sequencing was memory CD4+ T cells sorted from blood. This sample's subset: CD45RA-negative fraction. Source of these receptors: a man aged 18 to 29 in good health.

The rearrangement uses TRBV2 and TRBJ2-2, with D perhaps matching TRBD2 (5 bases). Germline CDR1 is SNHLY and CDR2 is FYNNEI. V dropped 6 bases and J dropped 1 base, with 9 bases sitting between them. CDR3 size: 14 residues. Here the CDR3 DNA reads TGTGCCAGCAGGGCCGGAGGGAACACCGGGGAGCTGTTTTTT. Translated, it gives CASRAGGNTGELFF.

The chain links TRBV18 to TRBJ2-7, with a possible D match to TRBD2 (5 bases). Germline values: CDR1 KGHSH, CDR2 LQKENI. The CDR3 runs 15 residues. The V and J ends lost 1 base and 7 bases respectively, with 17 bases between them. CDR3 in amino acids: CASSPRAKDPGEQYF. The CDR3 nucleotides are TGTGCCAGCTCACCACGGGCGAAGGACCCGGGAGAGCAGTACTTC. Full variable domain (rest looked up from reference TRBV18 and TRBJ2-7): NAGVMQNPRHLVRRRGQEARLRCSPMKGHSHVYWYRQLPEEGLKFMVYLQKENIIDESGMPKERFSAEFPKEGPSILRIQQVVRGDSAAYFCASSPRAKDPGEQYFGPGTRLTVT.

The chain has TRBV18 and TRBJ1-3; no definite D call. V gave up 2 bases and J gave up 0 bases, with 8 bases separating them. The CDR3 runs 15 residues. Germline V gene sequence: CDR1 KGHSH, CDR2 LQKENI. CDR3 nucleotides: TGTGCCAGCTCACCAACAGCGCTCTCTGGAAACACCATATATTTT. Protein sequence: CASSPTALSGNTIYF.

The rearrangement joins TRBV5-4 to TRBJ1-2; tentatively, D is TRBD1 (6 bases). There are 13 residues in the CDR3. Trimming took 3 bases from V and 7 from J, leaving 13 bases between them. Germline assignment: CDR1 SGHNT and CDR2 YYREEE (reference sequence). Written as DNA, the CDR3 is TGTGCCAGCAGCTGGGGGCGGGGCTCTGGCTACACCTTC. It specifies CASSWGRGSGYTF. Looking up the rest from reference TRBV5-4 and TRBJ1-2 gives the full variable domain: ETGVTQSPTHLIKTRGQQVTLRCSSQSGHNTVSWYQQALGQGPQFIFQYYREEENGRGNFPPRFSGLQFPNYSSELNVNALELDDSALYLCASSWGRGSGYTFGSGTRLTVV.

The rearrangement uses TRBV4-3 and TRBJ2-1; TRBD1 aligns across 7 bases. Losses at the gene ends were 1 base for V and 0 bases for J; bases not matched to a gene: 9. Germline V gene data show CDR1 as LGHNA and CDR2 as YSLEER. This CDR3 is 18 amino acids long. CDR3 loop: CASSQGVKQGSSYNEQFF. For the CDR3, the DNA is TGCGCCAGCAGCCAAGGGGTTAAACAGGGGAGCTCCTACAATGAGCAGTTCTTC.

The rearrangement links TRBV9 to TRBJ2-1; possible D gene TRBD2, 6 bases. The length of the CDR3 is 14 residues. Trimming took 2 bases from V and 9 from J, leaving 15 bases between them. CDR1 SGDLS and CDR2 YYNGEE come from the germline V gene. CDR3 sequence: CASSVSGMRGEQFF. The CDR3 DNA is TGTGCCAGCAGCGTTTCGGGAATGCGGGGTGAGCAGTTCTTC.

This clone was counted between two and nine times. The genes are TRBV25-1 and TRBJ2-7; TRBD1 might be the D (5 bases). This CDR3 spans 15 amino acids. CDR1 MGHDK and CDR2 SYGVNS come from the germline V gene. Trimming took 6 bases from V and 2 from J, leaving 17 bases between them. The CDR3 protein is CASSSTWGPPYEQYF. Here the CDR3 DNA reads TGTGCCAGCAGCTCTACATGGGGCCCTCCCTACGAGCAGTACTTC.

The rearrangement links TRBV10-3 to TRBJ1-6, with a tentative D call TRBD1 (5 bases). The V end lost 7 bases, the J end lost 5 bases, and 12 bases lay between the germline ends. CDR3 length: 14 amino acids. Per germline, CDR1 ENHRY and CDR2 SYGVKD. The CDR3 is CAIKREGNNSPLHF. The CDR3 DNA reads as TGTGCCATCAAAAGGGAGGGGAATAATTCACCCCTCCACTTT.

The chain carries TRBV28 and TRBJ1-5; D not certain. Germline values: CDR1 MDHEN, CDR2 SYDVKM. Trimming shortened V by 1 base and J by 1 base, and 11 bases separated the two germline ends. The CDR3 sequence is 16 residues long. CDR3: CASSLYAETSNQPQHF. CDR3 nucleotides: TGTGCCAGCAGTTTATATGCCGAGACAAGCAATCAGCCCCAGCATTTT.

The chain recombines TRBV6-6 with TRBJ1-6; 7 bases are a match to TRBD1. After removal of 7 bases from V and 10 bases from J, the junction contained 10 bases not matched to a gene. The CDR3 consists of 14 residues. From germline, CDR1 is MNHNY and CDR2 SVGAGI (reference sequence). CDR3 sequence (DNA): TGTGCCAGCACCATGACAGGGAAGGACTCACCCCTCCACTTT. Translating gives CASTMTGKDSPLHF.

V and J are TRBV6-5 and TRBJ2-5; no clear D. This CDR3 is 13 amino acids long. Trimming removed 6 bases from V and 4 bases from J, with 12 bases in between. CDR1 is MNHEY, CDR2 SVGAGI, per germline. The CDR3: CASRPSPPETQYF. CDR3 DNA: TGTGCCAGCAGACCCTCCCCTCCAGAGACCCAGTACTTC.

The chain uses TRBV6-1 and TRBJ2-1, with 8 nucleotides matching TRBD2. This CDR3 has 15 residues. Germline V gene data show CDR1 as MNHNS and CDR2 as SASEGT. The V segment lost 3 bases and the J segment 7 bases; nucleotides outside the gene matches: 8. The CDR3 nucleotides are TGTGCCAGCAGTGAGGGGTGGACTAGCCAGAATGAGCAGTTCTTC. Protein sequence: CASSEGWTSQNEQFF.

V is TRBV2 and J is TRBJ1-2; possible D gene TRBD1, 5 bases. In germline, CDR1 is SNHLY, CDR2 FYNNEI. This CDR3 is 14 amino acids long. Trimming removed 4 bases at V and 4 bases at J, with 13 bases between. CDR3 in amino acids: CASSAEQGIYGYTF. As DNA, the CDR3 is TGTGCCAGCAGTGCTGAGCAGGGAATCTATGGCTACACCTTC.

Comment on this clone: Other DNA sequences in the same sample also yield this CDR3. The gene calls are TRBV9 and TRBJ1-4; D remains unclear. The germline V gene has CDR1 SGDLS and CDR2 YYNGEE. V was clipped by 0 bases and J by 3 bases, with 6 bases between them. There are 14 residues in the CDR3. Here the CDR3 DNA reads TGTGCCAGCAGCGTAGGCGGGGCTAATGAAAAACTGTTTTTT. This encodes CASSVGGANEKLFF.

This clone showed up just a few times. V usage is TRBV9 and J usage is TRBJ1-1; D gene uncertain. Germline lookup yields CDR1 SGDLS and CDR2 YYNGEE. Trimming stripped 5 bases from V and 2 bases from J, with 13 bases between. This CDR3 is 14 amino acids long. The CDR3 spells CASSLISSNTEAFF. DNA for the CDR3: TGTGCCAGCAGTCTTATTAGTAGCAACACTGAAGCTTTCTTT.

As for this clone: Other DNA sequences from this sample encode an identical CDR3 as well. The rearrangement uses TRBV7-2 and TRBJ2-2, with 8 bases matching TRBD1. With V trimmed by 1 base and J by 5 bases, 0 bases remained unmatched. Looked up from germline, CDR1 is SGHTA and CDR2 is FQGNSA. CDR3 length: 14 amino acids. The CDR3 reads CASSLGQGTGELFF. The CDR3 DNA follows: TGTGCCAGCAGCTTAGGACAGGGGACCGGGGAGCTGTTTTTT.